This T cell receptor beta chain is from a study of cytomegalovirus exposure and HLA in healthy donors. With V trimmed by 5 bases and J by 1 base, 3 bases remained unmatched. This CDR3 is 13 amino acids long. CDR1 is SQVTM and CDR2 is ANQGSEA in the germline V gene. Using immunoSEQ multiplex PCR, the repertoire was profiled, and TCRdb retains in-frame clones only, with some absent. Of about 49,000 clones listed, about 91% are singletons. V and J are TRBV29-1 and TRBJ1-2; TRBD1 agrees at 8 bases. Sequences were obtained from PBMCs. The receptor was isolated from a man aged 18 to 29 in good health and CMV-seronegative. CDR3 protein: CSVSTGDNYGYTF. CDR3 DNA sequence: TGCAGCGTTTCGACAGGGGATAACTATGGCTACACCTTC. Supplemented by reference TRBV29-1 and TRBJ1-2, the full variable domain reads SAVISQKPSRDICQRGTSLTIQCQVDSQVTMMFWYRQQPGQSLTLIATANQGSEATYESGFVIDKFPISRPNLTFSTLTVSNMSPEDSSIYLCSVSTGDNYGYTFGSGTRLTVV.